These 31 T cell receptor beta chains came from one sample sequenced in a study of cytomegalovirus exposure and HLA in healthy donors. PCR used 60 Vbeta primers and 13 Jbeta primers. Measured with immunoSEQ multiplex PCR; TCRdb has only the in-frame clones, and not every one. This repertoire shows 150,000 to 200,000 clones, 70% to 90% found once; its top ten account for around 5%. The sequenced material came from PBMCs. These receptors originate from a girl aged 10 to 17 in good health and CMV-seropositive.

The CDR3 region is CASSQDLRGTQPQHF. The CDR3 region has the DNA TGTGCCAGCAGCCAGGACCTCAGGGGGACTCAGCCCCAGCATTTT. The rearrangement links TRBV4-2 to TRBJ1-5; 7 nucleotides align to TRBD1. CDR3 length: 15 amino acids. Germline CDR1 reads LGHNA; CDR2 reads YNFKEQ. The V gene end was trimmed by 3 bases and the J gene end by 6 bases; junction bases not matched to a gene: 8.

The V call is TRBV5-4, the J call TRBJ1-4; D not resolved. Germline lookup yields CDR1 SGHNT and CDR2 YYREEE (reference sequence). CDR3 length: 15 amino acids. V was shortened by 0 bases and J by 5 bases, with 11 bases between the two germline ends. Here the CDR3 reads CASSLDGRRNEKLFF. CDR3 in DNA: TGTGCCAGCAGCTTGGACGGCAGGAGGAATGAAAAACTGTTTTTT.

The chain is built from TRBV10-3 and TRBJ1-2, with a possible D match to TRBD1 (6 bases). V lost 6 bases to trimming and J lost 6 bases, with 14 bases between them. This CDR3 comprises 13 residues. Germline-derived CDR1 and CDR2 are ENHRY and SYGVKD. This CDR3 reads CAISPQGLDGYTF. The CDR3 DNA reads TGTGCCATCAGCCCACAGGGCTTGGATGGCTACACCTTC.

The chain is built from TRBV5-6 and TRBJ1-2; tentative D call: TRBD1 (6 bases). Germline CDR1 and CDR2: SGHDT and YYEEEE. V was clipped by 3 bases and J by 3 bases, with 12 bases between them. This CDR3 contains 14 residues. This CDR3 reads CASSSGTGYYGYTF. In DNA, the CDR3 is TGTGCCAGCAGCTCCGGAACAGGGTACTATGGCTACACCTTC.

About this clone: A much larger clone sits a single nucleotide away, making a read error possible. This rearrangement joins TRBV6-4 to TRBJ1-1; a weak D match, TRBD1 (5 bases). Germline-derived CDR1 and CDR2 are MRHNA and SNTAGT. Trimming pared 3 bases from V and 1 base from J, leaving 6 bases between. The CDR3 covers 13 residues. Here the CDR3 reads CASSDTGNTEAFF. CDR3 DNA: TGTGCCAGCAGTGATACAGGGAACACTGAAGCTTTCTTT.

The V gene is TRBV6-1, the J gene TRBJ1-6; D uncertain. This CDR3 contains 13 residues. Looked up from germline, CDR1 is MNHNS and CDR2 is SASEGT. V was clipped by 8 bases and J by 1 base, with 6 bases between them. CDR3 nucleotide sequence: TGTGCCAGCTCAATTTCCTATAATTCACCCCTCCACTTT. This translates into CASSISYNSPLHF.

The chain employs TRBV11-3 and TRBJ2-1, with TRBD2 identical over 7 bases. Germline V gives CDR1 SGHNT, CDR2 YENEEA. The CDR3 is 14 amino acids. J gave up 4 bases and V 4 bases, and 4 bases lay outside the gene matches. Here the CDR3 DNA reads TGTGCCAGCAGCTCCGAGGGACTATACAATGAGCAGTTCTTC. This translates into CASSSEGLYNEQFF. The full variable domain, its missing parts supplied by reference TRBV11-3 and TRBJ2-1, is EAGVVQSPRYKIIEKKQPVAFWCNPISGHNTLYWYLQNLGQGPELLIRYENEEAVDDSQLPKDRFSAERLKGVDSTLKIQPAELGDSAVYLCASSSEGLYNEQFFGPGTRLTVL.

The chain links TRBV12-5 to TRBJ2-3, with a possible D match to TRBD2 (5 bases). V dropped 7 bases and J dropped 2 bases, with 7 bases sitting between them. The CDR3 runs 12 residues. From germline, CDR1 is LGHNT and CDR2 FRNRAP. CDR3 sequence (DNA): TGTGCTAGTGTGAGGGACACAGATACGCAGTATTTT. It encodes CASVRDTDTQYF.

This rearrangement joins TRBV10-1 to TRBJ2-5, with a possible D match to TRBD1 (5 bases). The CDR3 spans 20 residues. Trimming left V 5 bases short and J 4 bases short, with 32 bases between. From germline, CDR1 is WNHNN and CDR2 SYGVQD (reference sequence). CDR3 coding DNA: TGCGCCAGCAGTCCGTCCAAACGTCTACGGCCAGGGCGAAATCCAGAGACCCAGTACTTC. This gives the protein CASSPSKRLRPGRNPETQYF.

V and J are TRBV27 and TRBJ2-7; 10 nucleotides align to TRBD1. Germline CDR1 MNHEY, CDR2 SMNVEV (reference sequence). The junction had 11 bases not matched to a gene; V was cut back by 8 bases and J by 4 bases. The CDR3 is 15 residues long. CDR3 bases: TGTGCCAGCGGAGGAACCGGGACAGGGGAATACGAGCAGTACTTC. It translates to CASGGTGTGEYEQYF.

J is TRBJ2-2 and V is TRBV7-6; 7 positions match TRBD2. CDR1 and CDR2 (germline): SGHVS, FNYEAQ. The CDR3 extends over 15 amino acids. The trim removed 0 bases at V and 3 bases at J, leaving 1 base unmatched. CDR3 sequence (DNA): TGTGCCAGCAGCTTAGCGCGGGGGTACACCGGGGAGCTGTTTTTT. Translated: CASSLARGYTGELFF.

V and J are TRBV19 and TRBJ1-1; 7 bases match TRBD1. V trimming: 5 bases; J trimming: 4 bases; junction bases outside the gene matches: 13. Germline loops: CDR1 LNHDA, CDR2 SQIVND (reference sequence). The CDR3 extends over 16 amino acids. The CDR3 region has the DNA TGTGCCAGTAGTTCACCGGGACAGCCGCGGAGCACTGAAGCTTTCTTT. This codes for CASSSPGQPRSTEAFF.

J is TRBJ1-2 and V is TRBV6-5; D might be TRBD1 (6 bases). V was pared by 0 bases and J by 3 bases, with 8 bases between. The CDR3 sequence is 14 residues long. Germline assignment: CDR1 MNHEY and CDR2 SVGAGI. The CDR3 nucleotides are TGTGCCAGCAGTTACTCGAGGACAGACTATGGCTACACCTTC. Translation: CASSYSRTDYGYTF.

The chain uses TRBV14 and TRBJ2-7, with D perhaps matching TRBD1 (6 bases). Per the germline V gene, CDR1 is SGHDN and CDR2 is FVKESK. V dropped 1 base and J dropped 0 bases, with 10 bases sitting between them. This CDR3 is built from 15 residues. CDR3 bases: TGTGCCAGCAGCCAAGGAGCCAGGGGCTCCTACGAGCAGTACTTC. As protein: CASSQGARGSYEQYF.

V and J are TRBV4-2 and TRBJ2-7; the D gene is possibly TRBD2 (5 bases). Germline values: CDR1 LGHNA, CDR2 YNFKEQ. The CDR3 consists of 18 residues. Trimming removed 0 bases from V and 0 bases from J, with 18 bases in between. CDR3 coding DNA: TGTGCCAGCAGCCAAGAAGGGTCGTCAGGAGGCACCTCCTACGAGCAGTACTTC. It is translated as CASSQEGSSGGTSYEQYF.

The chain has TRBV19 and TRBJ2-5, with 11 bases aligning to TRBD2. From germline, CDR1 is LNHDA and CDR2 SQIVND (reference sequence). The CDR3 has 15 residues. The ends lost 1 base at V and 5 bases at J; junction bases unmatched: 3. DNA of the CDR3: TGTGCCAGTAGTATAGGCCCTAGCGGGGGGGAGACCCAGTACTTC. This encodes CASSIGPSGGETQYF.

This clone was seen once. The V gene is TRBV30, the J gene TRBJ2-5, with TRBD1 matching over 7 bases. The CDR3 contains 14 residues. Germline V CDR1 and CDR2: GTSNPN, SVGIG (reference sequence). V was clipped by 8 bases and J by 5 bases; unmatched bases: 14. The CDR3 sequence: CASEGQPRSETQYF. DNA of the CDR3: TGTGCCAGCGAGGGACAGCCGAGAAGCGAGACCCAGTACTTC.

The chain employs TRBV29-1 and TRBJ2-7, with 9 bases fitting TRBD2. CDR3 length: 13 amino acids. Germline CDR1 SQVTM, CDR2 ANQGSEA. The V gene end was trimmed by 4 bases and the J gene end by 6 bases; junction bases not matched to a gene: 7. The CDR3 sequence: CSVAVAGVGEQYF. CDR3 bases: TGCAGCGTTGCGGTAGCGGGGGTGGGCGAGCAGTACTTC.

This chain links TRBV5-1 with TRBJ2-7; perhaps TRBD1 as D (5 bases). Germline V gene lookup returns CDR1 SGHRS and CDR2 YFSETQ. V was shortened by 2 bases and J by 3 bases, with 21 bases between the two germline ends. The CDR3 totals 17 residues. In nucleotides, the CDR3 is TGCGCCAGCAGCTTCCCCTCTAAGGGGCCGGTCGACTACGAGCAGTACTTC. This translates into CASSFPSKGPVDYEQYF.

V is TRBV10-2 and J is TRBJ1-1; D gene ambiguous. This CDR3 region has 13 residues. The V and J ends lost 4 bases and 0 bases respectively, with 6 bases between them. The V gene's germline CDR1 is WSHSY and CDR2 SAAADI. CDR3 protein: CASSGYMNTEAFF. The CDR3 DNA reads as TGCGCCAGCAGTGGGTACATGAACACTGAAGCTTTCTTT.

This sequence joins TRBV9 and TRBJ2-7; TRBD1 matches 9 bases. J gave up 4 bases and V 3 bases, and 8 bases lay outside the gene matches. The germline gives CDR1 SGDLS, CDR2 YYNGEE. The CDR3 covers 15 residues. DNA for the CDR3: TGTGCCAGCAGCGAGGGGACAGGGTTTGGGTACGAGCAGTACTTC. Its protein is CASSEGTGFGYEQYF.

This chain links TRBV5-6 with TRBJ2-3; D gene unclear. CDR1 is SGHDT, CDR2 YYEEEE, per germline. The CDR3 has 13 residues. The germline V and J ends were trimmed by 0 bases and 1 base, with 3 bases remaining between them. In DNA form, the CDR3 reads TGTGCCAGCAGCTTGGCGGGCACAGATACGCAGTATTTT. The encoded protein is CASSLAGTDTQYF.

This chain joins TRBV6-1 and TRBJ2-7; 10 bases are shared with TRBD1. This CDR3 is 15 amino acids long. V shed 6 bases and J 1 base; nucleotides not matched to a gene: 6. Germline values: CDR1 MNHNS, CDR2 SASEGT. The CDR3 DNA is TGTGCCAGCAGCTACGACAGGGGGCATTCCTACGAGCAGTACTTC. Encoded protein: CASSYDRGHSYEQYF.

In its sample, this clone was seen once. The CDR3 sequence is CASSEPTGGGTGELFF. In DNA, the CDR3 is TGTGCCAGCAGTGAGCCGACAGGCGGGGGGACCGGGGAGCTGTTTTTT. The chain has TRBV6-1 and TRBJ2-2; 8 nucleotides match TRBD2. Per germline, CDR1 MNHNS and CDR2 SASEGT. V lost 3 bases, J lost 5 bases, and 8 bases stayed unmatched. The CDR3 consists of 16 residues.

The chain uses TRBV2 and TRBJ1-2; 7 bases fit TRBD1. There are 13 residues in the CDR3. From germline, CDR1 is SNHLY and CDR2 FYNNEI. J was trimmed by 4 bases and V by 6 bases; bases with no gene match: 5. For the CDR3, the DNA is TGTGCCAGCAGGATTACAGGGGTCTATGGCTACACCTTC. Amino acids: CASRITGVYGYTF.

The chain uses TRBV5-6 and TRBJ1-3; 9 positions match TRBD1. Germline lookup yields CDR1 SGHDT and CDR2 YYEEEE. The CDR3 is 18 amino acids. Trimming took 2 bases from V and 4 from J; bases not matched to a gene: 13. The CDR3 DNA is TGTGCCAGCAGCTTAACGCAGGACAGGGGTCGCTTAGGAAACACCATATATTTT. Its translation: CASSLTQDRGRLGNTIYF.

The chain couples TRBV10-1 to TRBJ2-5, with 10 bases fitting TRBD2. CDR3 length: 16 residues. In germline, CDR1 is WNHNN, CDR2 SYGVQD (reference sequence). Losses at the gene ends were 0 bases for V and 6 bases for J; bases not matched to a gene: 7. The CDR3 region is CASSESSAGGPKTQYF. For the CDR3, the DNA is TGCGCCAGCAGTGAGTCGTCAGCGGGGGGGCCAAAGACCCAGTACTTC.

This chain links TRBV30 with TRBJ1-1; D call uncertain. This CDR3 spans 14 amino acids. The ends were cut back, 6 bases at V and 0 bases at J, with 14 bases in the middle. The germline V gene has CDR1 GTSNPN and CDR2 SVGIG (reference sequence). The DNA for the CDR3 is TGTGCCTGTCTTCCCAGGCTAATGAACACTGAAGCTTTCTTT. It specifies CACLPRLMNTEAFF. Full variable domain (missing parts from reference TRBV30 and TRBJ1-1): SQTIHQWPATLVQPVGSPLSLECTVEGTSNPNLYWYRQAAGRGLQLLFYSVGIGQISSEVPQNLSASRPQDRQFILSSKKLLLSDSGFYLCACLPRLMNTEAFFGQGTRLTVV.

The rearrangement joins TRBV27 to TRBJ1-5, with D maybe TRBD1 (6 bases). Germline V CDR1 and CDR2: MNHEY, SMNVEV (reference sequence). The CDR3 runs to 17 residues. Deletions cut 1 base from V and 0 bases from J, with 13 bases between. CDR3 DNA sequence: TGTGCCAGCAGTTTATGGTCAGGGGTGGGTAGCAATCAGCCCCAGCATTTT. Protein sequence: CASSLWSGVGSNQPQHF.

This clone occurred many times. The chain has TRBV4-2 and TRBJ2-1, with 9 positions matching TRBD2. Germline V CDR1 and CDR2: LGHNA, YNFKEQ. The CDR3 runs to 16 residues. The junction had 6 bases not matched to a gene; V was cut back by 0 bases and J by 6 bases. The CDR3 DNA reads TGTGCCAGCAGCCAAGAAGTTAGCGGGGGCGGCAATGAGCAGTTCTTC. Its translation is CASSQEVSGGGNEQFF.

J is TRBJ1-1 and V is TRBV10-2; 8 bases match TRBD1. CDR3 length: 14 residues. CDR1 and CDR2 from the germline V gene are WSHSY and SAAADI. V lost 4 bases to trimming and J lost 1 base; unmatched junction nucleotides: 2. The CDR3 loop is CASSGQGRNTEAFF. DNA for the CDR3: TGCGCCAGCAGTGGACAGGGGAGGAACACTGAAGCTTTCTTT.